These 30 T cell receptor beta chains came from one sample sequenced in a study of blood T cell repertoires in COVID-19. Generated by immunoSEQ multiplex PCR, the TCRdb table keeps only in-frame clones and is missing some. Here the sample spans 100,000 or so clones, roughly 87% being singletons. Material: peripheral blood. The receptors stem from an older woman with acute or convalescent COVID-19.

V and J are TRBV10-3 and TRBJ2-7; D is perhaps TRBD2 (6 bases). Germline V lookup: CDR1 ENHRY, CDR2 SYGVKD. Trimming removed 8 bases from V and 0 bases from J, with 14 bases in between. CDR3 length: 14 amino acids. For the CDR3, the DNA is TGTGCCATCTCCCCGAGGGACTCCTCCTACGAGCAGTACTTC. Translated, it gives CAISPRDSSYEQYF.

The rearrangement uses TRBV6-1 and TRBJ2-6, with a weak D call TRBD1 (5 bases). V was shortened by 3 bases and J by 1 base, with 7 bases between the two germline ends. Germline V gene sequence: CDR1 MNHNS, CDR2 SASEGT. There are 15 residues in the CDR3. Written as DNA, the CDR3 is TGTGCCAGCAGTGAGCAGGGTTCTGGGGCCAACGTCCTGACTTTC. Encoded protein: CASSEQGSGANVLTF.

The CDR3 protein is CASSVGAGYEQYF. In DNA, the CDR3 is TGTGCCAGCAGCGTAGGGGCAGGGTACGAGCAGTACTTC. The chain uses TRBV9 and TRBJ2-7; a possible D gene is TRBD1 (5 bases). The CDR3 consists of 13 residues. From germline, CDR1 is SGDLS and CDR2 YYNGEE. V was trimmed by 0 bases and J by 4 bases, leaving 8 bases between them.

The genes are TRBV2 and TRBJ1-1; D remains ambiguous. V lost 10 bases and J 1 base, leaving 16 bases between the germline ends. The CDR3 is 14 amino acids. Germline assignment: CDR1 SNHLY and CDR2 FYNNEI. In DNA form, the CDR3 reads TGTGCCACCTCCCTAGGTCCGGCGAACACTGAAGCTTTCTTT. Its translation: CATSLGPANTEAFF.

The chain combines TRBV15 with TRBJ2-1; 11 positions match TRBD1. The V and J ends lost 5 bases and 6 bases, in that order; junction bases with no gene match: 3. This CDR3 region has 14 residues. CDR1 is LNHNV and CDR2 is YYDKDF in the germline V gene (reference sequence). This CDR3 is CATSAGTGGNEQFF. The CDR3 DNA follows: TGTGCCACCAGCGCAGGGACAGGGGGCAATGAGCAGTTCTTC.

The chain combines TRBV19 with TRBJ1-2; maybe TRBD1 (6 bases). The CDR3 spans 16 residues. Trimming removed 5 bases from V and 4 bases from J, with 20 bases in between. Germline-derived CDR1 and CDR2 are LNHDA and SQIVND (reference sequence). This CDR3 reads CASSHPSSGGLYGYTF. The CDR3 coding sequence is TGTGCCAGTAGTCATCCCTCGTCGGGGGGCCTCTATGGCTACACCTTC.

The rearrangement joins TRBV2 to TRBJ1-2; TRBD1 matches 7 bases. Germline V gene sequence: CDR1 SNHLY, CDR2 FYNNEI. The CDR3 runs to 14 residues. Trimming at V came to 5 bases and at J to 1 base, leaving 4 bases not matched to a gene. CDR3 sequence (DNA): TGTGCCAGCAGTTGGGACAGAGATAACTATGGCTACACCTTC. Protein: CASSWDRDNYGYTF.

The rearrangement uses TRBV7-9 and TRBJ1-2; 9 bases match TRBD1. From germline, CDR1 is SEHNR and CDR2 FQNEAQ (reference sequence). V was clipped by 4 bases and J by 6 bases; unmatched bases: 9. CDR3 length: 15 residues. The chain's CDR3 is CASSSDRGMEDGYTF. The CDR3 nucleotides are TGTGCCAGCAGCTCGGACAGGGGAATGGAGGATGGCTACACCTTC.

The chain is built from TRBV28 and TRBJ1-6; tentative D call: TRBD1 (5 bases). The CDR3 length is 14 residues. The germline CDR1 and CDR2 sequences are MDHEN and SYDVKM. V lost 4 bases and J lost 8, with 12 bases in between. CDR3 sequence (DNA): TGTGCCAGCAGTTCATACAGGCGAGATTCACCCCTCCACTTT. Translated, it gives CASSSYRRDSPLHF.

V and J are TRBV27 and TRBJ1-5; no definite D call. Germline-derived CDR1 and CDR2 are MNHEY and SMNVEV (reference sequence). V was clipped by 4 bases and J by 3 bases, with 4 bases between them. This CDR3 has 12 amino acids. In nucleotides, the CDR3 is TGTGCCAGCAGTTATTACAATCAGCCCCAGCATTTT. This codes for CASSYYNQPQHF.

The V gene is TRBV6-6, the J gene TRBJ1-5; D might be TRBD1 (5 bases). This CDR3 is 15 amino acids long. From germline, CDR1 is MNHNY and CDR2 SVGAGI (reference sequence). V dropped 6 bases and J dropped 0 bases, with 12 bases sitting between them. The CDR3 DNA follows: TGTGCCAGCAGGGCAAGGGGAAATAGCAATCAGCCCCAGCATTTT. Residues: CASRARGNSNQPQHF.

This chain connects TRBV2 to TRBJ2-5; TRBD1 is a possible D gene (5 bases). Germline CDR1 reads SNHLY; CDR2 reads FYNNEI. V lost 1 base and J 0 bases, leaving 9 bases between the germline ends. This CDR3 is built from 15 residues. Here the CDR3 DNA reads TGTGCCAGCAGTGAAGGGGGCAACTACCAAGAGACCCAGTACTTC. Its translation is CASSEGGNYQETQYF.

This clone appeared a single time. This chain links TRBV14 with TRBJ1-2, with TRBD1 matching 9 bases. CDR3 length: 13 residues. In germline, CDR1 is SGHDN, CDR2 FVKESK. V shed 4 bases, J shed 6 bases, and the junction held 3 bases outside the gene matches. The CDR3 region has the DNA TGTGCCAGCAGCCTCGGGACAGGGAATGGCTACACCTTC. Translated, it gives CASSLGTGNGYTF.

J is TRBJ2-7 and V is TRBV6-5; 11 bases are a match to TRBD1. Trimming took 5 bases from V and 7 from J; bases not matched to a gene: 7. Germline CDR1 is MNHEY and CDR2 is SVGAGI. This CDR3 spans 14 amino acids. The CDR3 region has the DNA TGTGCCAGCAGTCCGAGGGACAGGGGGGGAGAGCAGTACTTC. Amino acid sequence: CASSPRDRGGEQYF.

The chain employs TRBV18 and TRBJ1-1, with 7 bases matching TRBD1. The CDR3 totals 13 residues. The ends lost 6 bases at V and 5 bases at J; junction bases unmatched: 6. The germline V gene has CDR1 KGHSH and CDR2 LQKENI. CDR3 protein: CASSPDRRTEAFF. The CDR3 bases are TGTGCCAGCTCGCCGGACAGGAGAACTGAAGCTTTCTTT.

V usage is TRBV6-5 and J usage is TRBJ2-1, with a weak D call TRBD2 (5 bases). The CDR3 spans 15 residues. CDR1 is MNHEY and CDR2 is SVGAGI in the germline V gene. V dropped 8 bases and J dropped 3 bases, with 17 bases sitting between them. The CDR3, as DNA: TGTGCCAGCGCGGCCTCGATACTAGACTACAATGAGCAGTTCTTC. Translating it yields CASAASILDYNEQFF.

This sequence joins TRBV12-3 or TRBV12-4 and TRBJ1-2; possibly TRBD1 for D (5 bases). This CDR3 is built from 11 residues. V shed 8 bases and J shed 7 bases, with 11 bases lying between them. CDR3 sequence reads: CASGRGGGYTF. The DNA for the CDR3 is TGTGCCAGCGGTCGGGGGGGTGGCTACACCTTC.

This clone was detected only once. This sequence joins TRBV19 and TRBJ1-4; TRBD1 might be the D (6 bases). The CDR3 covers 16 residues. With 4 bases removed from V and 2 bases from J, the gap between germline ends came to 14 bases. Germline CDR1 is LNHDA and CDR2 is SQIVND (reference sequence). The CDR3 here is CASSTRGVGTNEKLFF. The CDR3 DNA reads TGTGCCAGTAGTACCAGGGGAGTCGGGACTAATGAAAAACTGTTTTTT.

The CDR3 loop is CASRARGNEQFF. Here the CDR3 DNA reads TGTGCCAGTAGAGCCCGGGGCAATGAGCAGTTCTTC. The chain uses TRBV19 and TRBJ2-1, with D possibly matching TRBD2 (5 bases). The V gene lost 6 bases and the J gene lost 6 bases, with 9 bases spanning the gap. Per the germline V gene, CDR1 is LNHDA and CDR2 is SQIVND (reference sequence). CDR3 length: 12 amino acids.

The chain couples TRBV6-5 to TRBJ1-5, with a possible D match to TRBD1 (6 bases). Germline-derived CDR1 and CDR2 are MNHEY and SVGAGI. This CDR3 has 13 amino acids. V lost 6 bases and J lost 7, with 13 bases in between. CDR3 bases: TGTGCCAGCAGCCTCTCCAGGGGACAGCCCCAGCATTTT. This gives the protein CASSLSRGQPQHF.

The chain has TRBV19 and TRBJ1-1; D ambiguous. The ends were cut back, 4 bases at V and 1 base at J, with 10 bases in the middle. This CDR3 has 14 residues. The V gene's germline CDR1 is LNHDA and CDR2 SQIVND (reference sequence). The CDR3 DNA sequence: TGTGCCAGTAGTAAGCAGGTGACGAACACTGAAGCTTTCTTT. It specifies CASSKQVTNTEAFF. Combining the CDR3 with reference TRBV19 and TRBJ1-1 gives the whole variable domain DGGITQSPKYLFRKEGQNVTLSCEQNLNHDAMYWYRQDPGQGLRLIYYSQIVNDFQKGDIAEGYSVSREKKESFPLTVTSAQKNPTAFYLCASSKQVTNTEAFFGQGTRLTVV.

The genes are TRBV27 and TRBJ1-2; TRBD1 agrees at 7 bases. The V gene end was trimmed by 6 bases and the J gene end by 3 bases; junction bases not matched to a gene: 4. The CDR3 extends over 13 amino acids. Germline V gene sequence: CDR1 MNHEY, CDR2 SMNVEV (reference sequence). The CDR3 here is CASRPDRDYGYTF. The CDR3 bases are TGTGCCAGCAGACCTGACAGGGACTATGGCTACACCTTC.

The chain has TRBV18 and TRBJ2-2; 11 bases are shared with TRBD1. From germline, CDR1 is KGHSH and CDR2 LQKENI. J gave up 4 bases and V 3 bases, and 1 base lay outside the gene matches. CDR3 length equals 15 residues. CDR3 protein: CASSPGQGGTGELFF. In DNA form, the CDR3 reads TGTGCCAGCTCACCGGGACAGGGGGGCACCGGGGAGCTGTTTTTT. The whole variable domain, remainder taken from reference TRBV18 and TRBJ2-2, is NAGVMQNPRHLVRRRGQEARLRCSPMKGHSHVYWYRQLPEEGLKFMVYLQKENIIDESGMPKERFSAEFPKEGPSILRIQQVVRGDSAAYFCASSPGQGGTGELFFGEGSRLTVL.

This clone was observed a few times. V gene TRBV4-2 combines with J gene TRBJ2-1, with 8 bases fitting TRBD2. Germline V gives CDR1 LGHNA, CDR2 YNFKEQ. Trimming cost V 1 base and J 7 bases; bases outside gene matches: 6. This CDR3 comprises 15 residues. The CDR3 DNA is TGTGCCAGCAGCCAAGTTGCGGGAGGTGAGAATGAGCAGTTCTTC. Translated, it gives CASSQVAGGENEQFF.

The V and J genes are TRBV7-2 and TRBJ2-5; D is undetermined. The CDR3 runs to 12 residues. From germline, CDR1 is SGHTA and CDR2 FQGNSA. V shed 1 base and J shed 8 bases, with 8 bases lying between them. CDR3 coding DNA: TGTGCCAGCAGCTTAGATTTGCTAACCCAGTACTTC. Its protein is CASSLDLLTQYF.

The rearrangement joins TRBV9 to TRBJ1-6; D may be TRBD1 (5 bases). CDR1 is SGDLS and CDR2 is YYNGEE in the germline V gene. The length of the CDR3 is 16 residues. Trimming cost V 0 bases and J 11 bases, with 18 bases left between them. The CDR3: CASSVEGALLGTPLHF. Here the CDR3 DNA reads TGTGCCAGCAGCGTAGAAGGGGCCCTCCTGGGGACACCCCTCCACTTT.

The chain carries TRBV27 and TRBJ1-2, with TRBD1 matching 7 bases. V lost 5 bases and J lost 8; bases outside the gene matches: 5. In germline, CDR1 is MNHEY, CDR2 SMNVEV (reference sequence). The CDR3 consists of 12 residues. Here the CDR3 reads CASSRQGLGYTF. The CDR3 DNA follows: TGTGCCAGCAGTAGACAGGGCTTGGGCTACACCTTC.

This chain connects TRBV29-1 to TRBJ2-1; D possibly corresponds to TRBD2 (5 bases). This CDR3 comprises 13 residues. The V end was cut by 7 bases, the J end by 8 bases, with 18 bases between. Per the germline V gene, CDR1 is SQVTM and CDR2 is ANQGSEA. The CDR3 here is CSAPSPVGHEQFF. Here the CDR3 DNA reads TGCAGCGCCCCTAGCCCCGTAGGGCATGAGCAGTTCTTC.

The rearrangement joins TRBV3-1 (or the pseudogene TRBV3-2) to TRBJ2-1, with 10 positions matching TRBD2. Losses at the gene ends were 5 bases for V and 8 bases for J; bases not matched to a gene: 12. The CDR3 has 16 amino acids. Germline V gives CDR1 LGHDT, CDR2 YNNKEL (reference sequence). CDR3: CASSELAGARRDEQFF. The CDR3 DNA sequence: TGTGCCAGCAGCGAGCTAGCGGGAGCTCGGAGGGATGAGCAGTTCTTC.

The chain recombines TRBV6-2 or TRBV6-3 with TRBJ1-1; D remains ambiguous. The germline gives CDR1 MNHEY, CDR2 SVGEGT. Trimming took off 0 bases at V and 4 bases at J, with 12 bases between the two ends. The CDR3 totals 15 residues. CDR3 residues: CASSYSGLGSTEAFF. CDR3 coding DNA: TGTGCCAGCAGTTACTCGGGTCTCGGGAGCACTGAAGCTTTCTTT.